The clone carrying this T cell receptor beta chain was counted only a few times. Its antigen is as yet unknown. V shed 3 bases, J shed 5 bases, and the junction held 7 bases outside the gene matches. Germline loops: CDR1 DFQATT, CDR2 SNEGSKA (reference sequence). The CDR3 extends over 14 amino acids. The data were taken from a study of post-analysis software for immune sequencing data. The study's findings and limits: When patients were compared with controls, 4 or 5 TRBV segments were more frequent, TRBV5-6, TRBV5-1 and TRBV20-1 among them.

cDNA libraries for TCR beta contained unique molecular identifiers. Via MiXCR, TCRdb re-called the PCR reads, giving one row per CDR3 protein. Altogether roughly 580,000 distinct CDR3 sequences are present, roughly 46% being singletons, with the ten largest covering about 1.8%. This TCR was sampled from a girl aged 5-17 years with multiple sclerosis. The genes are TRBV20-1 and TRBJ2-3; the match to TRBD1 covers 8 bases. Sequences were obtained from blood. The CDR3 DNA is TGCAGTGCTAGCGTAGACAGGGGTCTAGATACGCAGTATTTT. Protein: CSASVDRGLDTQYF.